What follows are 11 T cell receptor beta chains derived from one specimen sequenced in a study of breast tumors, draining lymph nodes, adjacent tissues. The lymph nodes were axillary draining lymph nodes from breast cancer patients. In TCRdb, the multiplex PCR reads were re-called with MiXCR into one record per CDR3 protein. The sample holds around 300,000 distinct CDR3 sequences; about 30% are singletons and the top ten take roughly 1.2%. Sequenced sample: axillary lymph node tissue. The receptor source for this set is a female donor with breast cancer. Some clones in this sample may be carry-over from other donors' samples.

The V call is TRBV12-3 or TRBV12-4, the J call TRBJ2-2, with 10 bases identical to TRBD1. The J call may not be correct, given that the DNA end is closer to TRBJ1-1. This CDR3 is built from 14 residues. The CDR3 here is CAGKGQGEDTEAFF. The CDR3 region has the DNA TGTGCCGGCAAAGGACAGGGGGAGGACACTGAAGCTTTCTTT.

This clonotype was counted between two and nine times. This chain joins TRBV27 and TRBJ2-7; D gene unclear. Germline V gene sequence: CDR1 MNHEY, CDR2 SMNVEV (reference sequence). V was shortened by 3 bases and J by 1 base, with 10 bases between the two germline ends. The CDR3 spans 14 residues. The CDR3 protein is CASSFTRASYEQYF. The CDR3 DNA reads as TGTGCCAGCAGTTTCACGCGTGCTTCCTACGAGCAGTACTTC.

About this clonotype itself: This may come from a read error, since a much larger clone is one base off. The chain has TRBV20-1 and TRBJ2-1; D is possibly TRBD2 (5 bases). Per germline, CDR1 DFQATT and CDR2 SNEGSKA (reference sequence). This CDR3 has 12 amino acids. The CDR3 is CSAILDDNEPFF. The CDR3 DNA follows: TGCAGTGCTATACTAGATGACAATGAGCCGTTCTTC.

The sample holds many counts of this clonotype. The chain joins TRBV5-1 to TRBJ2-7; weak D call: TRBD2 (5 bases). The V gene lost 4 bases and the J gene lost 2 bases, with 22 bases spanning the gap. Germline CDR1 SGHRS, CDR2 YFSETQ. This CDR3 spans 17 amino acids. Here the CDR3 DNA reads TGCGCCAGCAGCCTTGCGTGGGAGCCCACATGGCCCTACGAGCAGTACTTC. Its translation is CASSLAWEPTWPYEQYF. Based on the CDR3 plus reference TRBV5-1 and TRBJ2-7, the full variable domain is KAGVTQTPRYLIKTRGQQVTLSCSPISGHRSVSWYQQTPGQGLQFLFEYFSETQRNKGNFPGRFSGRQFSNSRSEMNVSTLELGDSALYLCASSLAWEPTWPYEQYFGPGTRLTVT.

This clonotype was counted ten times or more. V gene TRBV5-1 combines with J gene TRBJ2-1, with D unclear. CDR1 and CDR2 from the germline V gene are SGHRS and YFSETQ. Between the trimmed V and J ends, which lost 7 bases and 4 bases, there was a span of 15 bases. This CDR3 is built from 14 residues. The CDR3 DNA sequence: TGCGCCAGCTCGTGGGGTAGAGGTTACAATGAGCAGTTCTTC. This gives the protein CASSWGRGYNEQFF.

Turning to this clonotype: A single base separates this from a much larger clone, so it may be a read error. The J gene is TRBJ2-3, the V gene TRBV30, with 9 bases fitting TRBD2. The CDR3 runs 13 residues. In germline, CDR1 is GTSNPN, CDR2 SVGIG (reference sequence). DNA of the CDR3: TGTGCCTGGAGTGTACCAGTAGCGGGAGCCGCGTGTTTT. Translated, it gives CAWSVPVAGAACF.

A few counts support this clonotype. A read error may be the cause here, since a much bigger clone is one base away. The chain employs TRBV20-1 and TRBJ2-7; TRBD2 matches at 10 bases. The V segment lost 4 bases and the J segment 6 bases; nucleotides outside the gene matches: 9. Germline V CDR1 and CDR2: DFQATT, SNEGSKA (reference sequence). The CDR3 is made up of 14 amino acids. CDR3 DNA sequence: TGCAGTGCTAATCCGGGACTAGCGTTTTCCGAGCAGTACTTC. Residues: CSANPGLAFSEQYF.

V is TRBV30 and J is TRBJ2-1; 9 nucleotides match TRBD2. The V and J ends lost 5 bases and 12 bases, in that order; junction bases with no gene match: 17. Germline V gene sequence: CDR1 GTSNPN, CDR2 SVGIG (reference sequence). The CDR3 runs 15 residues. The CDR3 DNA sequence: TGTGCCTGGCATCCGGCTAGCGGGATAGTGTATGGGCAGTTCTTC. Translated: CAWHPASGIVYGQFF.

In regard to this clonotype: The junction and the germline gene differ at one end; a read error may be behind it. The J gene is TRBJ2-1, the V gene TRBV5-8, with 10 bases lining up with TRBD2. Germline CDR1 reads SGHTS; CDR2 reads YDEGEE. This CDR3 has 18 amino acids. The CDR3 spells CASSLAELAGGRHNEQLF. The CDR3 nucleotides are TGTGCCAGCAGCTTGGCAGAATTAGCGGGAGGCCGCCACAATGAGCAGCTCTTC.

This clonotype occurred many times. This sequence joins TRBV6-6 and TRBJ1-2; TRBD1 might be the D (5 bases). The germline CDR1 and CDR2 sequences are MNHNY and SVGAGI (reference sequence). The CDR3 runs 15 residues. Between the trimmed V and J ends, which lost 7 bases and 0 bases, there was a span of 15 bases. This CDR3 is CASTLGTLANYGYTF. CDR3 DNA: TGTGCCAGCACCCTGGGGACCTTAGCTAACTATGGCTACACCTTC.

Worth noting for this clonotype: Being one base from a much bigger clone, this may be a read error. This chain links TRBV9 with TRBJ1-5; tentatively, D is TRBD1 (5 bases). The CDR3 is 15 residues long. Trimming removed 4 bases from V and 4 bases from J, with 15 bases in between. The germline gives CDR1 SGDLS, CDR2 YYNGEE. The CDR3 here is CASSKGTTGNQPQHF. The CDR3 DNA sequence: TGTGCCAGCAGCAAAGGGACTACTGGGAATCAGCCCCAGCATTTT. The complete variable domain, with remaining parts taken from reference TRBV9 and TRBJ1-5, reads DSGVTQTPKHLITATGQRVTLRCSPRSGDLSVYWYQQSLDQGLQFLIQYYNGEERAKGNILERFSAQQFPDLHSELNLSSLELGDSALYFCASSKGTTGNQPQHFGDGTRLSIL.